This is a list of T cell receptor beta chains from one sample in a study of identical twins. TCRdb used MiXCR to reprocess the 5' RACE reads, holding one entry per CDR3 protein. The sample has about 220,000 distinct CDR3 sequences, 6% to 8.5% seen once. This same sample was also taken into another study, of yellow fever vaccine responses in identical twins.

Sequencing was performed on CD8+ T cells sorted from blood. These receptors came from a young woman in good health. Each CDR3 is given with its conserved first and last residue. The D gene is left open where the match is weak. A row's size may be missing; if present it is once, few, many or a size class.

clone_size j_call d_call v_call cdr3_aa cdr3_nt
few TRBJ1-2 TRBD1 TRBV29-1 CSVQSGTGIYGYTF TGCAGCGTTCAGTCCGGGACAGGGATCTATGGCTACACCTTC
NA TRBJ2-1 NA TRBV29-1 CSVGKLNEQFF TGCAGCGTTGGGAAATTAAATGAGCAGTTCTTC
many TRBJ2-7 TRBD2 TRBV4-1 CASSQDRSASGSYEQYF TGCGCCAGCAGCCAAGATCGTTCGGCTAGCGGGAGTTACGAGCAGTACTTC
NA TRBJ2-1 TRBD2 TRBV5-6 CASSLATSGGFSEQFF TGTGCCAGCAGCTTGGCGACTAGCGGGGGGTTTTCTGAGCAGTTCTTC
NA TRBJ2-5 NA TRBV5-1 CASSSTVDQETQYF TGCGCCAGCAGCTCGACTGTGGACCAAGAGACCCAGTACTTC
many TRBJ1-5 NA TRBV7-8 CASSPAVSNQPQHF TGTGCCAGCAGCCCGGCAGTTAGCAATCAGCCCCAGCATTTT
many TRBJ1-1 NA TRBV7-2 CASSSGVWGTEAFF TGTGCCAGCAGCTCGGGGGTCTGGGGGACTGAAGCTTTCTTT
NA TRBJ2-3 TRBD1 TRBV25-1 CASTGDRATDTQYF TGTGCCAGCACAGGGGACAGGGCCACAGATACGCAGTATTTT
NA TRBJ1-1 TRBD1 TRBV2 CASPTGAGGLSNTEAFF TGTGCCAGCCCCACCGGCGCAGGGGGTCTTTCGAACACTGAAGCTTTCTTT
NA TRBJ2-2 TRBD1 TRBV7-6 CASSSGTGPGELFF TGTGCCAGCAGCTCCGGGACAGGCCCCGGGGAGCTGTTTTTT
many TRBJ1-6 TRBD1 TRBV20-1 CSAPGQGGLSPLHF TGCAGTGCTCCGGGACAGGGAGGTTTATCACCCCTCCACTTT
many TRBJ2-1 NA TRBV9 CASSARGFGNEQFF TGTGCCAGCTCCGCCAGGGGTTTTGGGAATGAGCAGTTCTTC
NA TRBJ2-1 TRBD2 TRBV6-1 CASNPQGTSVNNEQFF TGTGCCAGCAACCCCCAAGGGACTAGCGTAAACAATGAGCAGTTCTTC
NA TRBJ1-1 NA TRBV5-6 CASSLRYMNTEAFF TGTGCCAGCAGCCTCAGGTACATGAACACTGAAGCTTTCTTT
many TRBJ1-5 TRBD1 TRBV6-4 CASSALSGTGTYSNQPQHF TGTGCCAGCAGTGCCTTATCCGGGACAGGGACATATAGCAATCAGCCCCAGCATTTT
NA TRBJ2-1 NA TRBV24-1 CATSDWPQGNEQFF TGTGCCACCAGTGATTGGCCACAGGGAAATGAGCAGTTCTTC
few TRBJ2-3 NA TRBV3-1 CASSQDTGGPVDTQYF TGTGCCAGCAGCCAAGATACCGGGGGGCCGGTAGATACGCAGTATTTT
few TRBJ2-1 TRBD2 TRBV24-1 CATSDTSSTSGLYNEQFF TGTGCCACCAGTGATACATCCTCGACTAGCGGACTATACAATGAGCAGTTCTTC
NA TRBJ2-1 TRBD2 TRBV7-6 CASSLPSGSSYNEQFF TGTGCCAGCAGCTTACCTAGCGGGAGTTCCTACAATGAGCAGTTCTTC
many TRBJ2-7 NA TRBV29-1 CSVFSGFGSYEQYF TGCAGCGTCTTTAGCGGATTCGGGTCCTACGAGCAGTACTTC
NA TRBJ1-4 NA TRBV5-1 CASSLWPNEKLFF TGCGCCAGCAGCCTGTGGCCTAATGAAAAACTGTTTTTT
many TRBJ2-7 TRBD2 TRBV29-1 CSVGTSGSLSYEQYF TGCAGCGTTGGGACTAGCGGGAGCCTATCCTACGAGCAGTACTTC
few TRBJ1-5 TRBD1 TRBV24-1 CATSAQGQGQPQHF TGTGCCACCAGTGCCCAGGGACAGGGTCAGCCCCAGCATTTT
NA TRBJ2-3 NA TRBV9 CASSYNPRTFTDTQFF TGTGCCAGCAGCTACAATCCGCGGACTTTCACAGATACGCAGTTTTTT
NA TRBJ2-1 TRBD2 TRBV7-3 CASSLAWGLSMGDGVQFF TGTGCCAGCAGCTTAGCCTGGGGACTATCTATGGGGGATGGGGTGCAGTTCTTC
NA TRBJ2-3 TRBD1 TRBV29-1 CSVFGTGTDTQYF TGCAGCGTTTTCGGGACAGGGACAGATACGCAGTATTTT
few TRBJ2-7 NA TRBV7-9 CASSLANFYEQYF TGTGCCAGCAGCTTAGCCAACTTTTACGAGCAGTACTTC
few TRBJ2-5 NA TRBV20-1 CSARDRSAERKETQYF TGCAGTGCTAGAGATAGGAGCGCGGAACGTAAAGAGACCCAGTACTTC
NA TRBJ2-1 TRBD2 TRBV2 CASPSGTYNEQFF TGTGCCAGCCCCAGCGGGACCTACAATGAGCAGTTCTTC
many TRBJ2-2 NA TRBV9 CASTNRGISGELFF TGTGCCAGCACAAATCGGGGAATTTCCGGGGAGCTGTTTTTT
few TRBJ2-2 NA TRBV7-6 CAFEANTGELFF TGTGCGTTCGAGGCGAACACCGGGGAGCTGTTTTTT
many TRBJ2-1 TRBD1 TRBV12-3/TRBV12-4 CASSLGQGEYNEQFF TGTGCCAGCAGTTTGGGACAGGGAGAATACAATGAGCAGTTCTTC
NA TRBJ2-7 NA TRBV7-8 CASSLRGLGAYEQYF TGTGCCAGCAGCTTACGCGGCCTAGGCGCCTACGAGCAGTACTTC
few TRBJ2-7 TRBD1 TRBV5-1 CASSFRQGASNEQYF TGCGCCAGCAGCTTTCGACAGGGGGCTTCTAACGAGCAGTACTTC
many TRBJ2-5 NA TRBV25-1 CASGDLDQETQYF TGTGCCAGCGGGGATCTCGACCAAGAGACCCAGTACTTC
NA TRBJ2-1 TRBD2 TRBV5-1 CASSPGLASVYEQFF TGCGCCAGCAGCCCAGGACTAGCGTCGGTCTATGAGCAGTTCTTC
many TRBJ2-2 TRBD2 TRBV4-1 CASSPYGLAGPGELFF TGCGCCAGCAGCCCATATGGACTAGCGGGTCCCGGGGAGCTGTTTTTT
many TRBJ1-4 NA TRBV27 CASSLFGEYEKLFF TGTGCCAGCAGTTTATTTGGAGAGTATGAAAAACTGTTTTTT
NA TRBJ2-7 TRBD2 TRBV7-6 CASSPSWGASGSHEQYF TGTGCCAGCAGTCCCTCTTGGGGGGCTAGCGGGAGTCACGAGCAGTACTTC
few TRBJ1-1 TRBD1 TRBV13 CASSSGFRTGLAFF TGTGCCAGCAGCTCCGGGTTCCGGACAGGGTTAGCTTTCTTT
many TRBJ2-3 NA TRBV28 CASSFWGRAADTQYF TGTGCCAGCAGTTTCTGGGGAAGAGCCGCAGATACGCAGTATTTT
many TRBJ1-2 TRBD1 TRBV3-1 CASSHSDRGFYGYTF TGTGCCAGCAGCCACAGTGACAGGGGCTTCTATGGCTACACCTTC
many TRBJ2-2 NA TRBV7-6 CASSLNLDYTGELFF TGTGCCAGCAGCTTAAACCTAGACTACACCGGGGAGCTGTTTTTT
NA TRBJ2-1 TRBD2 TRBV29-1 CSVEDRIAGGPEYEQFF TGCAGCGTTGAAGATCGAATAGCGGGGGGGCCTGAATATGAGCAGTTCTTC
many TRBJ2-5 NA TRBV11-2 CASSAQGRETQYF TGTGCCAGCAGCGCTCAGGGGAGAGAGACCCAGTACTTC
few TRBJ2-1 NA TRBV12-3/TRBV12-4 CASSLGAGMSSYNEQFF TGTGCCAGCAGTTTAGGGGCGGGAATGAGCTCCTACAATGAGCAGTTCTTC
NA TRBJ2-7 TRBD2 TRBV7-9 CASSLLAVYEQYF TGTGCCAGCAGCCTACTAGCGGTCTACGAGCAGTACTTC
NA TRBJ2-1 TRBD1 TRBV15 CATRWDRGGNEQFF TGTGCCACCAGGTGGGACAGGGGTGGGAATGAGCAGTTCTTC
many TRBJ2-2 NA TRBV27 CASSFGGGTGELFF TGTGCCAGCAGTTTCGGAGGAGGGACCGGGGAGCTGTTTTTT
few TRBJ2-7 NA TRBV13 CASSLIGGRNEQYF TGTGCCAGCAGCTTAATCGGGGGAAGAAACGAGCAGTACTTC
NA TRBJ2-1 TRBD1 TRBV20-1 CSAREPGQEYNEQFF TGCAGTGCTAGAGAACCGGGACAGGAATACAATGAGCAGTTCTTC
many TRBJ2-1 NA TRBV29-1 CSVDGVAVYNEQFF TGCAGCGTTGACGGGGTAGCGGTGTACAATGAGCAGTTCTTC
NA TRBJ2-3 TRBD2 TRBV28 CASSSTGGRFTDTQYF TGTGCCAGCAGTAGCACTGGCGGGAGGTTCACAGATACGCAGTATTTT
NA TRBJ2-7 TRBD2 TRBV7-2 CASLDGGGRAYEQYF TGTGCCAGCCTCGACGGGGGCGGGAGGGCCTACGAGCAGTACTTC
few TRBJ2-7 TRBD1 TRBV2 CASSPQGDEAGGEQYF TGTGCCAGCAGTCCTCAAGGGGACGAAGCAGGGGGCGAGCAGTACTTC
few TRBJ1-1 NA TRBV7-6 CASSLGDLENTEAFF TGTGCCAGCAGCTTAGGGGATCTGGAGAACACTGAAGCTTTCTTT